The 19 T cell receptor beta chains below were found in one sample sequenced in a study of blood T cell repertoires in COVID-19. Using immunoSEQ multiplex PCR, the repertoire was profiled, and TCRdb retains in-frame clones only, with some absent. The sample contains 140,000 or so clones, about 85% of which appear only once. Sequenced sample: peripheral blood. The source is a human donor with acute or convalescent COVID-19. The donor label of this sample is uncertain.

The CDR3 region is CASSKRLRGDSNQPQHF. DNA for the CDR3: TGTGCCAGCAGTAAGCGGTTGCGGGGGGATAGCAATCAGCCCCAGCATTTT. The rearrangement uses TRBV27 and TRBJ1-5, with D maybe TRBD1 (5 bases). The CDR3 totals 17 residues. Trimming removed 5 bases from V and 0 bases from J, with 17 bases in between. CDR1 is MNHEY and CDR2 is SMNVEV in the germline V gene (reference sequence).

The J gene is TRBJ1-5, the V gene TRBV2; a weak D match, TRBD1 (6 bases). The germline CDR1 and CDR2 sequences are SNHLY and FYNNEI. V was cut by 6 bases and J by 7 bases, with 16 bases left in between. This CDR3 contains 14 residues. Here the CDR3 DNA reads TGTGCCAGCAGATCTCAAGGGGGACTACAGCCCCAGCATTTT. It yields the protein CASRSQGGLQPQHF. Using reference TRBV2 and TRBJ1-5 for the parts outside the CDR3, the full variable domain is EPEVTQTPSHQVTQMGQEVILRCVPISNHLYFYWYRQILGQKVEFLVSFYNNEISEKSEIFDDQFSVERPDGSNFTLKIRSTKLEDSAMYFCASRSQGGLQPQHFGDGTRLSIL.

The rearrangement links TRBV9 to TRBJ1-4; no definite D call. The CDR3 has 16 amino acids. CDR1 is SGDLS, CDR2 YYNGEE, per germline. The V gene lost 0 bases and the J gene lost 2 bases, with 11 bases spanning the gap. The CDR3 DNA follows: TGTGCCAGCAGCGTAGGTCGGGGATGGACTAATGAAAAACTGTTTTTT. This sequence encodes CASSVGRGWTNEKLFF.

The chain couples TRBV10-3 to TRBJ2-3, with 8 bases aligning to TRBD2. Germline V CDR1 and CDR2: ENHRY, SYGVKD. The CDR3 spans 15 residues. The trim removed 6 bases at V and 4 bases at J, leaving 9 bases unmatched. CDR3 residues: CAIRGGTRGADTQYF. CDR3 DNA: TGTGCCATCAGGGGAGGGACTAGAGGGGCAGATACGCAGTATTTT.

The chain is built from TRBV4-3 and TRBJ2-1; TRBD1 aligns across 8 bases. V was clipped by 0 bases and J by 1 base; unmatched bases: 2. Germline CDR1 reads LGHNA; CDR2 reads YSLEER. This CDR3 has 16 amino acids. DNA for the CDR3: TGCGCCAGCAGCCAAGATCGGACAGGGTCCTACAATGAGCAGTTCTTC. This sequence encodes CASSQDRTGSYNEQFF.

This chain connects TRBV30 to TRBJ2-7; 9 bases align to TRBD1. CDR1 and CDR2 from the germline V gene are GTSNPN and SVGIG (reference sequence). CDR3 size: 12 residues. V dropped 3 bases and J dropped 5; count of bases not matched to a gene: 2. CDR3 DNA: TGTGCCTGGAGCCGGGACAGGGACGAGCAGTACGTC. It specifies CAWSRDRDEQYV.

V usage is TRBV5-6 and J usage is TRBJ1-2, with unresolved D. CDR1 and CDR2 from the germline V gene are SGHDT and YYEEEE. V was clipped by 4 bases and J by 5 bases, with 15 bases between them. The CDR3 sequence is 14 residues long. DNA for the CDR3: TGTGCCAGCAGCCCACGGGGTTATTTTTATGGCTACACCTTC. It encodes CASSPRGYFYGYTF.

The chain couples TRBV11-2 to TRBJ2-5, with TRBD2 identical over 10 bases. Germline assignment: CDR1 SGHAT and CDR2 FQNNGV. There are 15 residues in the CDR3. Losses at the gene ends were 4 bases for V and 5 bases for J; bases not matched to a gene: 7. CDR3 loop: CASSSIAGGFETQYF. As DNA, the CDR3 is TGTGCCAGCAGCTCGATAGCGGGGGGCTTTGAGACCCAGTACTTC.

The CDR3 loop reads CASSFAQGVTDTQYF. In nucleotides, the CDR3 is TGTGCCAGCAGCTTTGCGCAGGGGGTAACAGATACGCAGTATTTT. The chain combines TRBV5-4 with TRBJ2-3, with TRBD1 matching 7 bases. J lost 3 bases, V lost 2 bases, and 6 bases had no gene match. CDR1 is SGHNT, CDR2 YYREEE, per germline (reference sequence). There are 15 residues in the CDR3. Full variable domain (missing parts from reference TRBV5-4 and TRBJ2-3): ETGVTQSPTHLIKTRGQQVTLRCSSQSGHNTVSWYQQALGQGPQFIFQYYREEENGRGNFPPRFSGLQFPNYSSELNVNALELDDSALYLCASSFAQGVTDTQYFGPGTRLTVL.

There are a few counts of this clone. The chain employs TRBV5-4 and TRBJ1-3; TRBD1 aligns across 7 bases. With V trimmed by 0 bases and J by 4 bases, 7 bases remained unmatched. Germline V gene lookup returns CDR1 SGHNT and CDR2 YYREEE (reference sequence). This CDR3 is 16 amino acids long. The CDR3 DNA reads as TGTGCCAGCAGCTTGGAAGGGGGCCAGGTCGGAAACACCATATATTTT. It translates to CASSLEGGQVGNTIYF.

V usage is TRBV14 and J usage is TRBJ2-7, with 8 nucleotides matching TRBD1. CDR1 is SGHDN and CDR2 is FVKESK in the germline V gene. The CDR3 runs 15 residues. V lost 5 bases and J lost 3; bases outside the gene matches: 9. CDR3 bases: TGTGCCAGCAGCTTAATGACAGGGGTCAGCTACGAGCAGTACTTC. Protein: CASSLMTGVSYEQYF.

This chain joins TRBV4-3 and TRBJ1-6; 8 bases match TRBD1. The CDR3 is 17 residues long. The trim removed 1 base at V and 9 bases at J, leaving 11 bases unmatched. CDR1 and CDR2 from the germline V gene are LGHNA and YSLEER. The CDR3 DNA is TGCGCCAGCAGCCAAGCCGGGACAGGATTGACGACTTCACCCCTCCACTTT. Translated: CASSQAGTGLTTSPLHF.

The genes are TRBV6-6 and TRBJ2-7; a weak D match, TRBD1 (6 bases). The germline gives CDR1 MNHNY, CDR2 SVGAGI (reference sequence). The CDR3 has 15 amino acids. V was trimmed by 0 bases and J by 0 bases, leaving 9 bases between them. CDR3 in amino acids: CASSYSSGHSYEQYF. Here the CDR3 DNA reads TGTGCCAGCAGTTACTCGTCGGGACACTCCTACGAGCAGTACTTC.

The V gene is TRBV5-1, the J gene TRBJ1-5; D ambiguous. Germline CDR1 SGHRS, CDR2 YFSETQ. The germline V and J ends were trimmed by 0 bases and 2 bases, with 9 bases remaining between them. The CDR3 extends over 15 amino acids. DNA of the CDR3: TGCGCCAGCAGCTTGGACTCCTTGGGCAATCAGCCCCAGCATTTT. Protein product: CASSLDSLGNQPQHF. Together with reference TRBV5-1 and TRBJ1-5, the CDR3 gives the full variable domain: KAGVTQTPRYLIKTRGQQVTLSCSPISGHRSVSWYQQTPGQGLQFLFEYFSETQRNKGNFPGRFSGRQFSNSRSEMNVSTLELGDSALYLCASSLDSLGNQPQHFGDGTRLSIL.

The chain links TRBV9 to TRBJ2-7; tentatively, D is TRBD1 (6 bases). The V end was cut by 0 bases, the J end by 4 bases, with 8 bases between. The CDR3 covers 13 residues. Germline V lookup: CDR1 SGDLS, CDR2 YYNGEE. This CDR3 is CASSVATGYEQYF. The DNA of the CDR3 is TGTGCCAGCAGCGTAGCTACAGGGTACGAGCAGTACTTC.

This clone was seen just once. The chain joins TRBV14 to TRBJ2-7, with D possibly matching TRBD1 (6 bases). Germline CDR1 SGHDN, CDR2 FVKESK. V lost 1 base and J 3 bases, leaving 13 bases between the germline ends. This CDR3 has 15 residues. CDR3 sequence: CASSQAWGHYYEQYF. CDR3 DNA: TGTGCCAGCAGCCAAGCTTGGGGACACTACTACGAGCAGTACTTC.

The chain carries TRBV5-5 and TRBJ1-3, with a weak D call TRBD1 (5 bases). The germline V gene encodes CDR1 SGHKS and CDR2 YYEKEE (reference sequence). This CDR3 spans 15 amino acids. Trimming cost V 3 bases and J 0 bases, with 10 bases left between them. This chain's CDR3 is CASSWADTSGNTIYF. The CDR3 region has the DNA TGTGCCAGCAGCTGGGCGGACACCTCTGGAAACACCATATATTTT.

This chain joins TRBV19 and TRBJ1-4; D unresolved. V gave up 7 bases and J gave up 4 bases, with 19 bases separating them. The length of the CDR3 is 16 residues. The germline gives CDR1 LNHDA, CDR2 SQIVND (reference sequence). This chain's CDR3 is CASTPLIGGYNEKLFF. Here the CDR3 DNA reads TGTGCCAGTACCCCATTGATCGGCGGATATAATGAAAAACTGTTTTTT.

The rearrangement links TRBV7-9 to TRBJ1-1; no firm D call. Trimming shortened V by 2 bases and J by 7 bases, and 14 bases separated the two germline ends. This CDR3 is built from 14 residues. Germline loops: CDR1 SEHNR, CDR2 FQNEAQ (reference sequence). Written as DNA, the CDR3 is TGTGCCAGCAGCTTATTAGTTAAGGCAGGTGAAGCTTTCTTT. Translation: CASSLLVKAGEAFF.